The 22 T cell receptor beta chains below were found in one sample sequenced in a study of blood T cell repertoires in COVID-19. Sequencing used immunoSEQ multiplex PCR; TCRdb keeps in-frame clones, though not all of them. The table records some 120,000 clones, approximately 80% of them present only once. The sample was peripheral blood. The receptors stem from a woman aged 65 to 85 with acute or convalescent COVID-19.

In its sample, this clone was seen a few times. The genes are TRBV7-3 and TRBJ2-5; TRBD2 aligns across 11 bases. Germline-derived CDR1 and CDR2 are SGHTA and FQGTGA. The V segment lost 2 bases and the J segment 2 bases; nucleotides outside the gene matches: 10. The CDR3 is made up of 18 amino acids. DNA of the CDR3: TGTGCCAGCAGCTTAGGGCTAGCGGGGGGCCCGTCTCAAGAGACCCAGTACTTC. This translates into CASSLGLAGGPSQETQYF. Full variable domain (remainder filled in from reference TRBV7-3 and TRBJ2-5): GAGVSQTPSNKVTEKGKYVELRCDPISGHTALYWYRQSLGQGPEFLIYFQGTGAADDSGLPNDRFFAVRPEGSVSTLKIQRTERGDSAVYLCASSLGLAGGPSQETQYFGPGTRLLVL.

This sequence joins TRBV19 and TRBJ1-1, with D unresolved. There are 15 residues in the CDR3. The V and J ends lost 6 bases and 2 bases respectively, with 16 bases between them. The germline V gene encodes CDR1 LNHDA and CDR2 SQIVND (reference sequence). CDR3 in amino acids: CASSPTGATNTEAFF. CDR3 nucleotide sequence: TGTGCCAGTAGCCCGACGGGAGCCACTAACACTGAAGCTTTCTTT.

V is TRBV28 and J is TRBJ2-5, with TRBD1 as a possible D gene (6 bases). Deletions cut 6 bases from V and 5 bases from J, with 19 bases between. This CDR3 spans 15 amino acids. From germline, CDR1 is MDHEN and CDR2 SYDVKM. The CDR3 DNA reads as TGTGCCAGCAGACCTCCGTTGGGGGCTGGGGAGACCCAGTACTTC. It yields the protein CASRPPLGAGETQYF.

The chain joins TRBV7-9 to TRBJ2-1; TRBD1 is a possible D gene (6 bases). V gave up 1 base and J gave up 5 bases, with 9 bases separating them. Per germline, CDR1 SEHNR and CDR2 FQNEAQ (reference sequence). The CDR3 runs 14 residues. CDR3 sequence reads: CASSLEAGDNEQFF. CDR3 bases: TGTGCCAGCAGCTTAGAGGCAGGGGACAATGAGCAGTTCTTC.

The rearrangement links TRBV9 to TRBJ1-6; D not certain. The CDR3 contains 14 residues. CDR1 and CDR2 (germline): SGDLS, YYNGEE. The ends were cut back, 3 bases at V and 9 bases at J, with 13 bases in the middle. CDR3 region: CASSARVMGSPLHF. CDR3 nucleotides: TGTGCCAGCAGCGCCCGGGTAATGGGTTCACCCCTCCACTTT.

A single count supports this clone. The chain combines TRBV6-5 with TRBJ1-4; possibly TRBD1 for D (5 bases). Germline lookup yields CDR1 MNHEY and CDR2 SVGAGI. The V and J ends lost 5 bases and 8 bases respectively, with 12 bases between them. This CDR3 has 13 amino acids. CDR3 sequence (DNA): TGTGCCAGCAGTCGGACATTCGGCGAAAAACTGTTTTTT. Protein: CASSRTFGEKLFF.

The V and J genes are TRBV6-5 and TRBJ2-5; D is ambiguous. CDR3 length: 14 residues. From germline, CDR1 is MNHEY and CDR2 SVGAGI. Trimming cost V 2 bases and J 3 bases, with 10 bases left between them. The CDR3 here is CASSYGSGKETQYF. CDR3 in DNA: TGTGCCAGCAGTTACGGTTCGGGTAAAGAGACCCAGTACTTC.

This clone was seen more than once but under ten times. J is TRBJ2-2 and V is TRBV3-1 (or the pseudogene TRBV3-2), with 8 nucleotides matching TRBD2. The CDR3 runs to 16 residues. Germline lookup yields CDR1 LGHDT and CDR2 YNNKEL (reference sequence). V lost 4 bases, J lost 3 bases, and 7 bases stayed unmatched. The CDR3 region is CASSREERGYTGELFF. The CDR3 nucleotides are TGTGCCAGCAGCCGAGAGGAGCGGGGGTACACCGGGGAGCTGTTTTTT.

This chain joins TRBV11-3 and TRBJ2-1; D perhaps matches TRBD2 (6 bases). The CDR3 has 16 amino acids. Germline CDR1 reads SGHNT; CDR2 reads YENEEA. V dropped 3 bases and J dropped 2 bases, with 14 bases sitting between them. CDR3 amino acids: CASSLGPGLPYNEQFF. CDR3 in DNA: TGTGCCAGCAGCTTGGGGCCGGGACTGCCCTACAATGAGCAGTTCTTC.

V is TRBV5-5 and J is TRBJ2-7, with D tentatively TRBD2 (5 bases). Per the germline V gene, CDR1 is SGHKS and CDR2 is YYEKEE (reference sequence). V was clipped by 2 bases and J by 0 bases, with 9 bases between them. The CDR3 has 14 amino acids. In DNA form, the CDR3 reads TGTGCCAGCAGCTTAGTGGGGAGCTCCTACGAGCAGTACTTC. It codes for CASSLVGSSYEQYF.

This chain links TRBV7-8 with TRBJ2-1; 11 bases are shared with TRBD2. The J segment lost 4 bases and the V segment lost 5 bases, leaving 4 bases of the junction unmatched. CDR1 is SGHVS and CDR2 is FQNEAQ in the germline V gene. This CDR3 has 15 amino acids. CDR3 residues: CASSLTSGGYNEQFF. The CDR3 region has the DNA TGTGCCAGCAGCCTCACTAGCGGGGGTTACAATGAGCAGTTCTTC.

A few counts support this clone. The chain has TRBV5-1 and TRBJ1-2, with 11 bases fitting TRBD1. The CDR3 is 14 amino acids. V lost 4 bases and J lost 5; bases outside the gene matches: 4. Germline CDR1 SGHRS, CDR2 YFSETQ. DNA of the CDR3: TGCGCCAGCAGCCCCGGGACAGGGGGATATGGCTACACCTTC. This gives the protein CASSPGTGGYGYTF.

This chain joins TRBV4-1 and TRBJ2-4, with 14 bases matching TRBD2. CDR1 MGHRA and CDR2 YSYEKL come from the germline V gene. Losses at the gene ends were 0 bases for V and 11 bases for J; bases not matched to a gene: 6. There are 16 residues in the CDR3. The CDR3 DNA is TGCGCCAGCAGCCAAGAAGGGACTAGCGGGAGAGTACTTCAGTACTTC. Its translation is CASSQEGTSGRVLQYF.

CDR3 residues: CASSSYPGGIRGYTF. CDR3 in DNA: TGTGCCAGCAGCTCATACCCAGGGGGGATAAGAGGCTACACCTTC. The chain is built from TRBV5-8 and TRBJ1-2; 7 bases are a match to TRBD1. The CDR3 extends over 15 amino acids. Germline-derived CDR1 and CDR2 are SGHTS and YDEGEE. Trimming at V came to 3 bases and at J to 8 bases, leaving 13 bases not matched to a gene.

J is TRBJ2-2 and V is TRBV19; 9 positions agree with TRBD1. The junction had 6 bases not matched to a gene; V was cut back by 4 bases and J by 0 bases. The CDR3 loop spans 17 amino acids. Germline V gives CDR1 LNHDA, CDR2 SQIVND (reference sequence). CDR3 nucleotides: TGTGCCAGTAGTAAGAACCGGGACAGGGCGAACACCGGGGAGCTGTTTTTT. Amino acids: CASSKNRDRANTGELFF. Looking up the rest from reference TRBV19 and TRBJ2-2 gives the full variable domain: DGGITQSPKYLFRKEGQNVTLSCEQNLNHDAMYWYRQDPGQGLRLIYYSQIVNDFQKGDIAEGYSVSREKKESFPLTVTSAQKNPTAFYLCASSKNRDRANTGELFFGEGSRLTVL.

The chain joins TRBV24-1 to TRBJ2-1, with 9 bases that match TRBD2. This CDR3 has 14 residues. Germline loops: CDR1 KGHDR, CDR2 SFDVKD. V lost 5 bases and J lost 6; bases outside the gene matches: 4. CDR3 nucleotides: TGTGCCACCAGTGCGGCGGGAGGGGTCAATGAGCAGTTCTTC. This translates into CATSAAGGVNEQFF.

J is TRBJ2-7 and V is TRBV2; D is ambiguous. Germline assignment: CDR1 SNHLY and CDR2 FYNNEI. V dropped 2 bases and J dropped 2 bases, with 10 bases sitting between them. CDR3 length: 14 amino acids. The CDR3 coding sequence is TGTGCCAGCAGTGAAACGAGTGCCACCTACGAGCAGTACTTC. It specifies CASSETSATYEQYF.

This rearrangement joins TRBV19 to TRBJ1-5; tentatively, D is TRBD1 (6 bases). Germline lookup yields CDR1 LNHDA and CDR2 SQIVND (reference sequence). V was cut by 4 bases and J by 0 bases, with 13 bases left in between. The CDR3 loop spans 16 amino acids. The chain's CDR3 is CASSTNTGSSNQPQHF. The DNA for the CDR3 is TGTGCCAGTAGTACCAACACAGGGTCTAGCAATCAGCCCCAGCATTTT. Based on the CDR3 plus reference TRBV19 and TRBJ1-5, the full variable domain is DGGITQSPKYLFRKEGQNVTLSCEQNLNHDAMYWYRQDPGQGLRLIYYSQIVNDFQKGDIAEGYSVSREKKESFPLTVTSAQKNPTAFYLCASSTNTGSSNQPQHFGDGTRLSIL.

The V call is TRBV30, the J call TRBJ2-7, with D unclear. V dropped 0 bases and J dropped 7 bases, with 13 bases sitting between them. Germline lookup yields CDR1 GTSNPN and CDR2 SVGIG (reference sequence). The CDR3 runs to 13 residues. The CDR3 nucleotides read TGTGCCTGGAGTGTAGTAGCACCTGGGGAGCAGTACTTC. Protein product: CAWSVVAPGEQYF.

The J gene is TRBJ2-1, the V gene TRBV27, with 12 nucleotides matching TRBD2. V lost 3 bases to trimming and J lost 7 bases; unmatched junction nucleotides: 1. The CDR3 consists of 14 residues. Germline V gene sequence: CDR1 MNHEY, CDR2 SMNVEV (reference sequence). The CDR3 protein is CASSFGTSGNEQFF. In nucleotides, the CDR3 is TGTGCCAGCAGTTTTGGGACTAGCGGGAATGAGCAGTTCTTC.

J is TRBJ2-5 and V is TRBV9; 9 bases are a match to TRBD2. J lost 0 bases, V lost 6 bases, and 6 bases had no gene match. The V gene's germline CDR1 is SGDLS and CDR2 YYNGEE. CDR3 length equals 15 residues. This CDR3 reads CASTSGASYQETQYF. The CDR3 nucleotides are TGTGCCAGCACTAGCGGGGCTTCGTACCAAGAGACCCAGTACTTC.

The chain links TRBV5-4 to TRBJ2-7, with 7 bases lining up with TRBD2. The CDR3 sequence is 15 residues long. Looked up from germline, CDR1 is SGHNT and CDR2 is YYREEE (reference sequence). The ends lost 2 bases at V and 3 bases at J; junction bases unmatched: 8. In DNA form, the CDR3 reads TGTGCCAGCAGCTTCTCCGGGACTACCAACTACGAGCAGTACTTC. The encoded protein is CASSFSGTTNYEQYF.